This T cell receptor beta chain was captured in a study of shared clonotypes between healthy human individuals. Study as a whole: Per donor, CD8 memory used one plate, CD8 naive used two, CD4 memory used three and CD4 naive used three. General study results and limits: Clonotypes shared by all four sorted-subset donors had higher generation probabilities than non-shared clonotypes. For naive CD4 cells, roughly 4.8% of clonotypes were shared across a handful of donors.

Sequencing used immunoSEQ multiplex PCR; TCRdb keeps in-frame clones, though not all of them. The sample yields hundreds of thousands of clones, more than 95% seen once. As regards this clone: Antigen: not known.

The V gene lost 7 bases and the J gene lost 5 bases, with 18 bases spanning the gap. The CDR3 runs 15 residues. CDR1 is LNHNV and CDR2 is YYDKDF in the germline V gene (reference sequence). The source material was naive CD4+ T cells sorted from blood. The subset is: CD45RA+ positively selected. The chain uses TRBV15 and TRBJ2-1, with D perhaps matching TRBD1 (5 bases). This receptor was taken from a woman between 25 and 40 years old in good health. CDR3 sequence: CATKTDTMWDNEQFF. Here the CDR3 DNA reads TGTGCCACCAAGACAGATACTATGTGGGACAATGAGCAGTTCTTC.